One and the same sample provided the 14 T cell receptor beta chains below, sequenced in a study of T cells after posttransplantation cyclophosphamide. Data came from immunoSEQ multiplex PCR; TCRdb stores just in-frame clones and leaves some out. This sample carries roughly 16,000 clones, none of them present only once. Treatment was busulfan-fludarabine conditioning, a marrow graft, and cyclophosphamide on days +3 and +4. The sample consisted of PBMCs, taken after allogeneic stem cell transplant with posttransplant cyclophosphamide. The receptors here all came from a female patient between 30 and 39 years old who received an allogeneic stem cell transplant from a related donor, was CMV-positive, and had no GVHD. The graft donor may have given rise to some T cells.

This clone was recorded at least ten times. The gene calls are TRBV25-1 and TRBJ2-3; 7 bases are a match to TRBD2. Germline lookup yields CDR1 MGHDK and CDR2 SYGVNS. There are 14 residues in the CDR3. V lost 7 bases, J lost 5 bases, and 9 bases stayed unmatched. CDR3 sequence (DNA): TGTGCCAGCACCGGGACTACTAGGGGAGATACGCAGTATTTT. Protein sequence: CASTGTTRGDTQYF.

This clone occurred many times. The V and J genes are TRBV7-9 and TRBJ2-7, with D hard to call. The CDR3 runs 15 residues. Germline CDR1 and CDR2: SEHNR and FQNEAQ (reference sequence). V was trimmed by 0 bases and J by 7 bases, leaving 16 bases between them. The CDR3 sequence is CASSLATWPPGEQYF. CDR3 sequence (DNA): TGTGCCAGCAGCTTAGCGACATGGCCGCCTGGGGAGCAGTACTTC.

This clone was counted many times. The chain joins TRBV25-1 to TRBJ2-1, with 10 bases that match TRBD1. Germline V gives CDR1 MGHDK, CDR2 SYGVNS. The CDR3 spans 16 residues. J gave up 2 bases and V 3 bases, and 4 bases lay outside the gene matches. The CDR3 coding sequence is TGTGCCAGCAGTGAGCCCGGGACAGGGGCCTACAATGAGCAGTTCTTC. This encodes CASSEPGTGAYNEQFF.

This clone was counted ten times or more. CDR3 nucleotides: TGTGCCTGGACCGGACAGGGAGATTACGAGCAGTACTTC. Translating gives CAWTGQGDYEQYF. The chain joins TRBV30 to TRBJ2-7; TRBD1 matches 8 bases. This CDR3 region has 13 residues. Germline assignment: CDR1 GTSNPN and CDR2 SVGIG (reference sequence). The V gene end was trimmed by 4 bases and the J gene end by 4 bases; junction bases not matched to a gene: 6.

This clone was counted ten times or more. The chain recombines TRBV19 with TRBJ2-2; TRBD1 matches 9 bases. CDR3 length: 17 amino acids. J lost 0 bases, V lost 5 bases, and 7 bases had no gene match. The germline gives CDR1 LNHDA, CDR2 SQIVND (reference sequence). The CDR3 bases are TGTGCCAGTAGTCCCGGGACAGGGAACGCGAACACCGGGGAGCTGTTTTTT. Residues: CASSPGTGNANTGELFF.

This clone was counted at least ten times. This chain links TRBV28 with TRBJ2-3; D is possibly TRBD1 (6 bases). The CDR3 has 13 amino acids. Germline CDR1 and CDR2: MDHEN and SYDVKM. Trimming removed 10 bases at V and 5 bases at J, with 16 bases between. CDR3 region: CATRRGQVDTQYF. The CDR3 DNA sequence: TGTGCCACCCGCCGGGGACAAGTAGATACGCAGTATTTT.

The sample holds many counts of this clone. This chain links TRBV18 with TRBJ2-2; D remains unclear. Germline CDR1 KGHSH, CDR2 LQKENI. The V and J ends lost 8 bases and 6 bases respectively, with 7 bases between them. The CDR3 contains 11 residues. Here the CDR3 DNA reads TGTGCCAGCGAACACGCCGGGGAGCTGTTTTTT. Protein product: CASEHAGELFF.

This clone was observed many times. Here the CDR3 reads CASTTLRGRSYEQYF. The CDR3 DNA reads TGTGCCAGCACCACTCTAAGGGGCAGAAGTTACGAGCAGTACTTC. The J gene is TRBJ2-7, the V gene TRBV6-1; possible D gene TRBD1, 5 bases. Trimming took off 7 bases at V and 4 bases at J, with 20 bases between the two ends. Germline CDR1 is MNHNS and CDR2 is SASEGT. CDR3 length equals 15 residues.

This clone has ten or more counts. The chain uses TRBV30 and TRBJ2-2, with D maybe TRBD1 (6 bases). This CDR3 contains 15 residues. CDR1 GTSNPN and CDR2 SVGIG come from the germline V gene (reference sequence). V dropped 5 bases and J dropped 4 bases, with 17 bases sitting between them. CDR3 DNA sequence: TGTGCCTGGTTGGTTGGAACAGGGACCACCGGGGAGCTGTTTTTT. It yields the protein CAWLVGTGTTGELFF.

In its sample, this clone was seen many times. This rearrangement joins TRBV11-2 to TRBJ2-1; D is perhaps TRBD2 (5 bases). V dropped 1 base and J dropped 9 bases, with 10 bases sitting between them. The V gene's germline CDR1 is SGHAT and CDR2 FQNNGV. The CDR3 runs to 13 residues. The CDR3 DNA reads as TGTGCCAGCAGCTTAGGAGGAGGCACTGAGCAGTTCTTC. Its translation: CASSLGGGTEQFF.

This clone was seen many times. The rearrangement links TRBV5-1 to TRBJ2-3, with 7 nucleotides matching TRBD2. The CDR3 has 15 residues. Germline V gene lookup returns CDR1 SGHRS and CDR2 YFSETQ. Trimming removed 4 bases from V and 1 base from J; junction bases left unmatched: 6. CDR3 DNA: TGCGCCAGCAGCGTACTAGCGCCGGGCACAGATACGCAGTATTTT. As protein: CASSVLAPGTDTQYF.

This clone was observed many times. J is TRBJ1-2 and V is TRBV7-9, with D perhaps matching TRBD1 (6 bases). The CDR3 spans 13 residues. The V end was cut by 4 bases, the J end by 6 bases, with 12 bases between. Germline lookup yields CDR1 SEHNR and CDR2 FQNEAQ (reference sequence). The DNA for the CDR3 is TGTGCCAGCAGCTGGCAGGGGCGGAATGGCTACACCTTC. It encodes CASSWQGRNGYTF.

Ten or more counts support this clone. The J gene is TRBJ2-2, the V gene TRBV7-3; 8 nucleotides match TRBD2. This CDR3 is 14 amino acids long. V was clipped by 6 bases and J by 4 bases; unmatched bases: 4. The germline V gene has CDR1 SGHTA and CDR2 FQGTGA. This CDR3 reads CASRVAGLTGELFF. CDR3 bases: TGTGCCAGCAGGGTAGCGGGACTCACCGGGGAGCTGTTTTTT.

V and J are TRBV6-5 and TRBJ1-1; D gene unclear. The CDR3 runs 14 residues. The germline CDR1 and CDR2 sequences are MNHEY and SVGAGI. V was clipped by 6 bases and J by 3 bases, with 14 bases between them. CDR3: CASRIFFSDTEAFF. The CDR3 DNA is TGTGCCAGCAGAATATTCTTTTCGGACACTGAAGCTTTCTTT.